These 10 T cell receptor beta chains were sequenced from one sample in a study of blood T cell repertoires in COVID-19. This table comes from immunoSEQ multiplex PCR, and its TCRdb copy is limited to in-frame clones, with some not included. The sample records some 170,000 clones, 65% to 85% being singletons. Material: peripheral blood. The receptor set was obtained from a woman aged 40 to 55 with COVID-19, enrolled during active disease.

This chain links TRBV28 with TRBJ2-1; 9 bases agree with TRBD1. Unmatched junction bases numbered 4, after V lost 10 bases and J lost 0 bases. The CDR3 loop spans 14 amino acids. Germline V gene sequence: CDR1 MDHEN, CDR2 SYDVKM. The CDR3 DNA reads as TGTGCCACCGACAGGGGGAGCTCCTACAATGAGCAGTTCTTC. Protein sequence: CATDRGSSYNEQFF.

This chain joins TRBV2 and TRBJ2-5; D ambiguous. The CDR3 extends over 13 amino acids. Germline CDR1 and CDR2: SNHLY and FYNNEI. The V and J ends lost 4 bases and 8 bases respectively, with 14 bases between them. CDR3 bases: TGTGCCAGCAGTGGCCACGAAAAACTTACCCAGTACTTC. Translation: CASSGHEKLTQYF.

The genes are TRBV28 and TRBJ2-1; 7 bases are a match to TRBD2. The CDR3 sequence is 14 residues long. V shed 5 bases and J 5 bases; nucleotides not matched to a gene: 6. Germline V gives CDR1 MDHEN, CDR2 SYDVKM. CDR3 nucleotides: TGTGCCAGCAGTCTTTCCGGGACTAACAATGAGCAGTTCTTC. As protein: CASSLSGTNNEQFF.

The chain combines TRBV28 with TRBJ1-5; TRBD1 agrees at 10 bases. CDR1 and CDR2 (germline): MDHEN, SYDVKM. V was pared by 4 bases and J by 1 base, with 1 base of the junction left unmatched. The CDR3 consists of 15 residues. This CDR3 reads CASSWTGGSNQPQHF. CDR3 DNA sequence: TGTGCCAGCAGTTGGACAGGGGGAAGCAATCAGCCCCAGCATTTT.

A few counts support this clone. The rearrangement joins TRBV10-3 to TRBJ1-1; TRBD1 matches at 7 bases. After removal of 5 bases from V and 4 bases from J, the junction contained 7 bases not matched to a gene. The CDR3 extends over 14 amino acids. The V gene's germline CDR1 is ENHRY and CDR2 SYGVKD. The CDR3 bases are TGTGCCATCAGTTGGGACAGCACGATCACTGAAGCTTTCTTT. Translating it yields CAISWDSTITEAFF.

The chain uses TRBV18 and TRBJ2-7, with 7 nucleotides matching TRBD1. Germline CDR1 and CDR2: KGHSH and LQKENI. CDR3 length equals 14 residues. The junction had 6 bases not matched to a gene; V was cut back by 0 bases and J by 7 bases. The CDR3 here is CASSPPGGGGEQYF. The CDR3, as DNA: TGTGCCAGCTCACCACCAGGGGGCGGCGGTGAGCAGTACTTC.

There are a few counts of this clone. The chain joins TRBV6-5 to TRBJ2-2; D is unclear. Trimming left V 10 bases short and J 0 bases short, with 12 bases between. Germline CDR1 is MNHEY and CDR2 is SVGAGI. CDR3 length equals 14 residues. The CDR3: CATESGPNTGELFF. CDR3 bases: TGTGCCACCGAAAGTGGGCCGAACACCGGGGAGCTGTTTTTT.

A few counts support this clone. As DNA, the CDR3 is TGTGCCAGCAGCTTAGTGACAGGGAGCCATGGCTACACCTTC. Translated: CASSLVTGSHGYTF. The gene calls are TRBV7-9 and TRBJ1-2; the match to TRBD1 covers 7 bases. The V gene's germline CDR1 is SEHNR and CDR2 FQNEAQ (reference sequence). The CDR3 loop spans 14 amino acids. The trim removed 1 base at V and 6 bases at J, leaving 5 bases unmatched. The full variable domain, in which reference TRBV7-9 and TRBJ1-2 provide the parts outside the CDR3, is DTGVSQNPRHKITKRGQNVTFRCDPISEHNRLYWYRQTLGQGPEFLTYFQNEAQLEKSRLLSDRFSAERPKGSFSTLEIQRTEQGDSAMYLCASSLVTGSHGYTFGSGTRLTVV.

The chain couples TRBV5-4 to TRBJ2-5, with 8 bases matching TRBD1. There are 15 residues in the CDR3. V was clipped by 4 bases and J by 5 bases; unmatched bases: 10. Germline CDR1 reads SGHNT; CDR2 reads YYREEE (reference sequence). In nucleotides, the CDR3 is TGTGCCAGCAGCATAGGGGCAGGGGGCGCGGAGACCCAGTACTTC. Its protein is CASSIGAGGAETQYF.

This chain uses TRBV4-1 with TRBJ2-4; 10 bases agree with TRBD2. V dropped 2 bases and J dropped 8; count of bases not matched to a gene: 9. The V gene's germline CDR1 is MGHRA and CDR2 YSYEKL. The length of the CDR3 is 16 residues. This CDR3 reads CASSQTEREGLYIQYF. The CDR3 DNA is TGCGCCAGCAGCCAAACCGAGCGGGAGGGACTATACATTCAGTACTTC.